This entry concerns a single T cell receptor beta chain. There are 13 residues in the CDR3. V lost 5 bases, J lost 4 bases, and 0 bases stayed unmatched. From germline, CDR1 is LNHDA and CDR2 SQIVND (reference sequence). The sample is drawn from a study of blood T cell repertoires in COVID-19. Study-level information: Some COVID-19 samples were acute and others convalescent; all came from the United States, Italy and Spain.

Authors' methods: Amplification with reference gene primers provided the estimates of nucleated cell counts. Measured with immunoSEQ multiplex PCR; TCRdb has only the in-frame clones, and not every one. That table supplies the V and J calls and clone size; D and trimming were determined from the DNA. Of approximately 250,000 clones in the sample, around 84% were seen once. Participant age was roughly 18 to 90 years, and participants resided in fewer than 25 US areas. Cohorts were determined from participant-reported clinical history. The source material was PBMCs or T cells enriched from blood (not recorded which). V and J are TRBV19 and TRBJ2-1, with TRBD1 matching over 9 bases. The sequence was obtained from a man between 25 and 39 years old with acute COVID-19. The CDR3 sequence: CASSGTGYNEQFF. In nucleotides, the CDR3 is TGTGCCAGTAGTGGGACAGGGTACAATGAGCAGTTCTTC.